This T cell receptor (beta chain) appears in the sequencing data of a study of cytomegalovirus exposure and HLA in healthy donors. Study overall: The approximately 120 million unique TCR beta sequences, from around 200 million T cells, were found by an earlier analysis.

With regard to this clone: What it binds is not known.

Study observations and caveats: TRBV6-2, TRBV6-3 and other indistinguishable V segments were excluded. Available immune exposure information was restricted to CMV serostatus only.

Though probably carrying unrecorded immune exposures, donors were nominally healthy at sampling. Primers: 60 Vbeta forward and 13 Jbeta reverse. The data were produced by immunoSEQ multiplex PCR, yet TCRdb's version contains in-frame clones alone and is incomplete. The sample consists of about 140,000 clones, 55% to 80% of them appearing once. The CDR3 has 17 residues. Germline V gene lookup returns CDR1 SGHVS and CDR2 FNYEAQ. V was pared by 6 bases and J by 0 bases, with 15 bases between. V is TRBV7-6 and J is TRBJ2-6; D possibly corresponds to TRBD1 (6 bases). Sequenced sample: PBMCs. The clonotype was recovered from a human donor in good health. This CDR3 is CASSYRDTRSGANVLTF. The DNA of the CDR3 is TGTGCCAGCAGTTACCGGGACACCCGCTCTGGGGCCAACGTCCTGACTTTC.